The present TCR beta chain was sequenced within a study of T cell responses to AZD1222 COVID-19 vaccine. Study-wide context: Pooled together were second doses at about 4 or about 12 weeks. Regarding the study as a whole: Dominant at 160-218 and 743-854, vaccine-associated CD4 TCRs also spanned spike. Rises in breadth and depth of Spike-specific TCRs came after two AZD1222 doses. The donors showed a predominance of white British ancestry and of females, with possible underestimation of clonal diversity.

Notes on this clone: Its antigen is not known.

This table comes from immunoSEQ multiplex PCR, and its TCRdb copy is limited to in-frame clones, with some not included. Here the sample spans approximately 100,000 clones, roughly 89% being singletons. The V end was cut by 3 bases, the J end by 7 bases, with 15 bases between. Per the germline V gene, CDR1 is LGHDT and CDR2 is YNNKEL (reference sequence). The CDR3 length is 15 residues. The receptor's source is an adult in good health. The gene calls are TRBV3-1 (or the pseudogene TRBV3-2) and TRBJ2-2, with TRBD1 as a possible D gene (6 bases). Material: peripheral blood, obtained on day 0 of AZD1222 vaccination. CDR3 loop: CASSHGRQGLGELFF. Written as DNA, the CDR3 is TGTGCCAGCAGCCACGGCCGGCAGGGGCTCGGGGAGCTGTTTTTT.